A single sample is the source of the 23 T cell receptor beta chains below, sequenced in a study of cytomegalovirus exposure and HLA in healthy donors. Researchers ran the PCR with 60 Vbeta and 13 Jbeta primers. Profiling relied on immunoSEQ multiplex PCR, and the TCRdb table lists in-frame clones only, not all of them. The data hold roughly 180,000 clones, with 82% observed a single time. The sequenced material came from PBMCs. These receptors all come from a middle-aged man in good health and CMV-seronegative.

The count of this clone is one. In DNA form, the CDR3 reads TGTGCCAGCAGTGAAGGGGTTAGCGGGGGCCAAGAGACCCAGTACTTC. Its translation: CASSEGVSGGQETQYF. V is TRBV6-1 and J is TRBJ2-5; 9 bases line up with TRBD2. The CDR3 sequence is 16 residues long. Unmatched junction bases numbered 4, after V lost 1 base and J lost 1 base. CDR1 is MNHNS, CDR2 SASEGT, per germline.

The chain couples TRBV5-1 to TRBJ2-1, with 9 bases fitting TRBD2. Losses at the gene ends were 2 bases for V and 2 bases for J; bases not matched to a gene: 11. The CDR3 has 18 amino acids. From germline, CDR1 is SGHRS and CDR2 YFSETQ. The CDR3 sequence: CASSFEAGGRLPYNEQFF. CDR3 nucleotide sequence: TGCGCCAGCAGCTTCGAAGCGGGGGGAAGGCTCCCCTACAATGAGCAGTTCTTC.

V usage is TRBV5-1 and J usage is TRBJ1-2; 9 nucleotides match TRBD1. CDR1 is SGHRS and CDR2 is YFSETQ in the germline V gene. The CDR3 is made up of 17 amino acids. The junction had 6 bases not matched to a gene; V was cut back by 0 bases and J by 0 bases. In nucleotides, the CDR3 is TGCGCCAGCAGCTTGGGGACAGGGGCCGCCCCTAACTATGGCTACACCTTC. Protein product: CASSLGTGAAPNYGYTF.

A few counts support this clone. The chain joins TRBV5-1 to TRBJ2-1; weak D call: TRBD2 (5 bases). CDR1 is SGHRS, CDR2 YFSETQ, per germline. Trimming took off 0 bases at V and 8 bases at J, with 15 bases between the two ends. CDR3 length equals 15 residues. CDR3 protein: CASSLEGASNDEQFF. For the CDR3, the DNA is TGCGCCAGCAGCTTGGAGGGTGCTAGCAACGATGAGCAGTTCTTC. The complete variable domain, with remaining parts taken from reference TRBV5-1 and TRBJ2-1, reads KAGVTQTPRYLIKTRGQQVTLSCSPISGHRSVSWYQQTPGQGLQFLFEYFSETQRNKGNFPGRFSGRQFSNSRSEMNVSTLELGDSALYLCASSLEGASNDEQFFGPGTRLTVL.

Note on this clone: The same CDR3 also results from other DNA sequences found in this sample. This sequence joins TRBV6-6 and TRBJ2-1, with TRBD1 matching over 9 bases. Looked up from germline, CDR1 is MNHNY and CDR2 is SVGAGI (reference sequence). CDR3 size: 16 residues. The V segment lost 6 bases and the J segment 9 bases; nucleotides outside the gene matches: 15. CDR3 sequence reads: CASRYTGTGLYPEQFF. The CDR3 DNA reads TGTGCCAGCAGATATACCGGGACAGGGTTATACCCTGAGCAGTTCTTC.

The CDR3 region is CASSIPGFAGNEQFF. The CDR3 DNA sequence: TGTGCCAGTAGTATACCGGGGTTTGCAGGCAATGAGCAGTTCTTC. This chain connects TRBV19 to TRBJ2-1; TRBD2 might be the D (5 bases). CDR1 is LNHDA, CDR2 SQIVND, per germline (reference sequence). The germline V and J ends were trimmed by 2 bases and 6 bases, with 14 bases remaining between them. The CDR3 length is 15 residues. The variable domain in full, with the rest retrieved from reference TRBV19 and TRBJ2-1, is DGGITQSPKYLFRKEGQNVTLSCEQNLNHDAMYWYRQDPGQGLRLIYYSQIVNDFQKGDIAEGYSVSREKKESFPLTVTSAQKNPTAFYLCASSIPGFAGNEQFFGPGTRLTVL.

V and J are TRBV9 and TRBJ2-3, with 10 nucleotides matching TRBD2. Germline loops: CDR1 SGDLS, CDR2 YYNGEE. This CDR3 comprises 16 residues. The V gene end was trimmed by 1 base and the J gene end by 3 bases; junction bases not matched to a gene: 5. This CDR3 reads CASSVTSGTGTDTQYF. The DNA of the CDR3 is TGTGCCAGCAGCGTAACTAGCGGGACCGGGACAGATACGCAGTATTTT.

The V call is TRBV30, the J call TRBJ1-4; 8 nucleotides line up with TRBD1. V lost 3 bases to trimming and J lost 6 bases; unmatched junction nucleotides: 9. CDR3 size: 15 residues. The germline V gene encodes CDR1 GTSNPN and CDR2 SVGIG (reference sequence). CDR3 loop: CAWRLPGQAHEKLFF. CDR3 in DNA: TGTGCCTGGAGGTTACCGGGACAGGCACATGAAAAACTGTTTTTT.

Points on this clone: One end of the junction fails to match germline, which may point to a read error. V and J are TRBV7-7 and TRBJ2-3; the D gene is possibly TRBD2 (5 bases). Germline-derived CDR1 and CDR2 are SSHAT and FNYEAQ (reference sequence). CDR3 length equals 13 residues. CDR3 protein: CASSRTGSDTQYF. The CDR3 bases are TGTGCTAGCAGCCGCACGGGGTCAGATACGCAGTATTTT.

The rearrangement joins TRBV6-5 to TRBJ1-5; possibly TRBD1 for D (6 bases). CDR3 length: 13 residues. Germline V CDR1 and CDR2: MNHEY, SVGAGI. V lost 4 bases and J 2 bases, leaving 6 bases between the germline ends. This chain's CDR3 is CASSSGGNQPQHF. CDR3 bases: TGTGCCAGCAGTTCAGGGGGCAATCAGCCCCAGCATTTT.

This chain joins TRBV5-1 and TRBJ2-1; 10 bases are shared with TRBD1. Germline V gene data show CDR1 as SGHRS and CDR2 as YFSETQ. Losses at the gene ends were 4 bases for V and 6 bases for J; bases not matched to a gene: 7. This CDR3 spans 15 amino acids. This CDR3 is CASSQRTGGGNEQFF. The CDR3 region has the DNA TGCGCCAGCAGCCAAAGGACAGGGGGGGGCAATGAGCAGTTCTTC.

This chain connects TRBV6-5 to TRBJ1-5, with TRBD1 as a possible D gene (5 bases). Germline CDR1 MNHEY, CDR2 SVGAGI. The length of the CDR3 is 14 residues. The V gene lost 2 bases and the J gene lost 2 bases, with 7 bases spanning the gap. CDR3 DNA sequence: TGTGCCAGCAGTTACGTCAGGGGCAATCAGCCCCAGCATTTT. Its translation: CASSYVRGNQPQHF.

This clone was recorded a few times. The chain joins TRBV5-1 to TRBJ2-5; D might be TRBD1 (5 bases). CDR1 SGHRS and CDR2 YFSETQ come from the germline V gene. CDR3 length: 13 amino acids. Trimming pared 4 bases from V and 3 bases from J, leaving 10 bases between. The CDR3 region is CASSKGPKETQYF. DNA for the CDR3: TGCGCCAGCAGCAAGGGGCCAAAAGAGACCCAGTACTTC.

This chain links TRBV27 with TRBJ1-1; D is uncertain. V lost 5 bases and J 0 bases, leaving 10 bases between the germline ends. The germline gives CDR1 MNHEY, CDR2 SMNVEV (reference sequence). The CDR3 extends over 14 amino acids. This CDR3 is CASSPTYMNTEAFF. In nucleotides, the CDR3 is TGTGCCAGCAGTCCCACGTACATGAACACTGAAGCTTTCTTT.

The chain has TRBV4-2 and TRBJ1-2; no clear D gene. CDR1 is LGHNA, CDR2 YNFKEQ, per germline. V lost 1 base and J lost 0, with 15 bases in between. This CDR3 contains 17 residues. In DNA, the CDR3 is TGTGCCAGCAGCCAAGGGGCAGGCACCATTCCTAACTATGGCTACACCTTC. Residues: CASSQGAGTIPNYGYTF.

V usage is TRBV28 and J usage is TRBJ1-2; D gene ambiguous. The germline CDR1 and CDR2 sequences are MDHEN and SYDVKM. V lost 6 bases and J lost 2, with 16 bases in between. CDR3 length: 15 amino acids. CDR3 DNA: TGTGCCAGCAGCCCCCGTGGACGGGAGAACTATGGCTACACCTTC. This sequence encodes CASSPRGRENYGYTF.

This chain uses TRBV5-1 with TRBJ2-4, with a possible D match to TRBD1 (6 bases). The germline CDR1 and CDR2 sequences are SGHRS and YFSETQ. CDR3 size: 17 residues. The V gene lost 1 base and the J gene lost 8 bases, with 22 bases spanning the gap. CDR3 loop: CASSLLLGGQGGDIQYF. The CDR3 DNA reads as TGCGCCAGCAGCTTGTTATTAGGGGGTCAGGGTGGGGACATTCAGTACTTC.

The chain links TRBV6-1 to TRBJ1-1, with 9 positions matching TRBD1. CDR3 length: 13 residues. With 7 bases clipped from V and 5 bases from J, the junction kept 5 bases outside the gene matches. Germline V gene data show CDR1 as MNHNS and CDR2 as SASEGT. The DNA of the CDR3 is TGTGCCAGCACCGGACAGGGGAGGACTGAAGCTTTCTTT. Its translation is CASTGQGRTEAFF.

To note about this clone: One end of the junction fails to match germline, which may point to a read error. The chain couples TRBV7-9 to TRBJ1-2; D call uncertain. Germline V CDR1 and CDR2: SEHNR, FQNEAQ (reference sequence). This CDR3 spans 16 amino acids. The CDR3 region is CSSSLVVPRKNYGYTF. The CDR3 DNA reads TGTTCCAGCAGCTTAGTTGTCCCGAGGAAGAACTATGGCTACACCTTC.

V and J are TRBV6-4 and TRBJ1-3; 12 nucleotides agree with TRBD1. Germline V gives CDR1 MRHNA, CDR2 SNTAGT. Trimming at V came to 9 bases and at J to 3 bases, leaving 3 bases not matched to a gene. The CDR3 is 14 amino acids. CDR3 nucleotide sequence: TGTGCCAGTCGGGACAGGGGGCTTGGAAACACCATATATTTT. Translation: CASRDRGLGNTIYF.

The chain carries TRBV6-5 and TRBJ2-1; no clear D gene. Deletions cut 6 bases from V and 3 bases from J, with 12 bases between. The CDR3 spans 14 residues. Per the germline V gene, CDR1 is MNHEY and CDR2 is SVGAGI. CDR3 sequence: CASSRRPDYNEQFF. The CDR3 nucleotides read TGTGCCAGCAGCCGCAGGCCGGACTACAATGAGCAGTTCTTC.

This clone occurred a few times. The CDR3, as DNA: TGTGCCAGCAGCTTCGACAGACAGTTTCCCCTCCACTTT. Protein: CASSFDRQFPLHF. The gene calls are TRBV5-5 and TRBJ1-6; tentatively, D is TRBD1 (5 bases). With 2 bases removed from V and 13 bases from J, the gap between germline ends came to 13 bases. The CDR3 sequence is 13 residues long. The germline gives CDR1 SGHKS, CDR2 YYEKEE (reference sequence).

V usage is TRBV6-5 and J usage is TRBJ2-5; D gene uncertain. Germline values: CDR1 MNHEY, CDR2 SVGAGI. The CDR3 extends over 12 amino acids. V dropped 3 bases and J dropped 3 bases, with 5 bases sitting between them. CDR3 sequence reads: CASSYTKETQYF. Written as DNA, the CDR3 is TGTGCCAGCAGTTATACTAAAGAGACCCAGTACTTC.